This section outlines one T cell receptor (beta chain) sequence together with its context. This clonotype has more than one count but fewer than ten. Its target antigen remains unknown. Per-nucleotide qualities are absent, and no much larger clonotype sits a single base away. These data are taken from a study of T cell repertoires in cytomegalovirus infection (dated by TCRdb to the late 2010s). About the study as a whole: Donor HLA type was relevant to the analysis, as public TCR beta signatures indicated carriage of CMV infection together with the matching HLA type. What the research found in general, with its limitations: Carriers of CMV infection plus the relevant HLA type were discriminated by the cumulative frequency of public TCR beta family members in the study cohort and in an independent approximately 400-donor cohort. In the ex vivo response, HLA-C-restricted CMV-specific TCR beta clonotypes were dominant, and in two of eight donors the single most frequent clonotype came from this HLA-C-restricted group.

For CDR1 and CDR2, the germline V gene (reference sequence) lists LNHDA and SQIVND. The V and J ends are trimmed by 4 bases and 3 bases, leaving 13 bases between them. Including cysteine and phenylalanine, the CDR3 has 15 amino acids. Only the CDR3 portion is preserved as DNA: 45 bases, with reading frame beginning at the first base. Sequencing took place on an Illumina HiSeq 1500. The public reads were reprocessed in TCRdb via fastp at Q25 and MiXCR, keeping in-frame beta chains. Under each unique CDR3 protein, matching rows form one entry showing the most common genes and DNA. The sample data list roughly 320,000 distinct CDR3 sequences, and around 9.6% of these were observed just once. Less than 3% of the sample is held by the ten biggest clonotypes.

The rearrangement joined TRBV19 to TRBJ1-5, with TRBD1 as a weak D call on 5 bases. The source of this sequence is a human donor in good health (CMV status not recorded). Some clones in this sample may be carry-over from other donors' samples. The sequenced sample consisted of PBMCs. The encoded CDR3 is CASSTYDSHNQPQHF. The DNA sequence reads TGTGCCAGTAGTACCTATGACAGCCACAATCAGCCCCAGCATTTT.